Below are 13 T cell receptor beta chains sequenced from a single sample in a study of shared clonotypes between healthy human individuals. Here immunoSEQ multiplex PCR was the method, and the copy in TCRdb shows in-frame clones only, minus some. The sample contains more than 900,000 clones, approximately 78% of which appear only once. Material for sequencing was memory CD4+ T cells from PBMCs. Subset in this sample: CD45RA-negative fraction. These receptors all come from a man aged 18 to 35 in good health. Some clones in this sample may be carry-over from other donors' samples.

The chain employs TRBV6-5 and TRBJ2-4; 7 bases align to TRBD1. Looked up from germline, CDR1 is MNHEY and CDR2 is SVGAGI. Germline trimming cut 6 bases from V and 7 bases from J; bases unmatched to any gene: 12. The length of the CDR3 is 15 residues. The CDR3 DNA follows: TGTGCCAGCAGACCACACGACAGGGATGAGAACATTCAGTACTTC. Translated, it gives CASRPHDRDENIQYF.

The chain combines TRBV28 with TRBJ2-1; 8 bases are a match to TRBD1. The CDR3 is made up of 16 amino acids. Germline CDR1 MDHEN, CDR2 SYDVKM. The junction had 16 bases not matched to a gene; V was cut back by 5 bases and J by 10 bases. Here the CDR3 DNA reads TGTGCCAGCAGTACGCCAGGGGGCAAGAATCCACTCGAGCAGTTCTTC. Protein: CASSTPGGKNPLEQFF.

A word on this clone: A read error may account for a junction end that differs from germline. The chain carries TRBV11-2 and TRBJ2-7, with TRBD2 identical over 9 bases. The germline V gene has CDR1 SGHAT and CDR2 FQNNGV. The CDR3 length is 13 residues. CDR3 amino acids: CASSVAGAYELYF. CDR3 coding DNA: TGTGCCAGCAGTGTAGCGGGAGCCTACGAGCTGTACTTC.

In DNA form, the CDR3 reads TGTGCCAGCAGTTTAGTACTCTTCCTCACAGATACGCAGTATTTT. Protein product: CASSLVLFLTDTQYF. The rearrangement uses TRBV28 and TRBJ2-3, with unresolved D. The CDR3 runs to 15 residues. V dropped 2 bases and J dropped 2 bases, with 11 bases sitting between them. Germline CDR1 MDHEN, CDR2 SYDVKM.

The rearrangement uses TRBV6-1 and TRBJ2-7; 7 nucleotides agree with TRBD1. The V and J ends lost 10 bases and 3 bases, in that order; junction bases with no gene match: 15. Germline lookup yields CDR1 MNHNS and CDR2 SASEGT. CDR3 length: 15 residues. The CDR3 DNA reads as TGTGCCACCAAGATCCAGACAGGGACGATCTACGAGCAGTACTTC. Translating gives CATKIQTGTIYEQYF.

This clone appeared a few times. This sequence is one base from a far larger clone and is likely a read error. The sample has other DNA sequences that encode this CDR3 too. This chain uses TRBV2 with TRBJ2-5; D is uncertain. Trimming removed 3 bases from V and 5 bases from J, with 1 base in between. The germline V gene encodes CDR1 SNHLY and CDR2 FYNNEI. This CDR3 is built from 10 residues. Here the CDR3 DNA reads TGTGCCAGCAGTGAGGAGACCCAGTACTTC. As protein: CASSEETQYF.

The chain combines TRBV7-6 with TRBJ2-5; weak D call: TRBD1 (7 bases). Germline CDR1 SGHVS, CDR2 FNYEAQ. There are 13 residues in the CDR3. V lost 8 bases to trimming and J lost 5 bases, with 15 bases between them. CDR3 bases: TGTGCCAGCCAGGGGGGTCGGATCGAGACCCAGTACTTC. It specifies CASQGGRIETQYF.

This chain uses TRBV5-1 with TRBJ2-2; 9 bases match TRBD1. Germline lookup yields CDR1 SGHRS and CDR2 YFSETQ. J lost 6 bases, V lost 6 bases, and 6 bases had no gene match. The CDR3 is made up of 14 amino acids. CDR3 region: CASTERQGAGELFF. CDR3 DNA: TGCGCCAGCACGGAACGACAGGGGGCCGGGGAGCTGTTTTTT.

The chain recombines TRBV19 with TRBJ2-7; D is ambiguous. V dropped 2 bases and J dropped 0 bases, with 8 bases sitting between them. This CDR3 is built from 14 residues. CDR1 is LNHDA and CDR2 is SQIVND in the germline V gene (reference sequence). Written as DNA, the CDR3 is TGTGCCAGTAGTATACGCCCAACCTCCTACGAGCAGTACTTC. Its protein is CASSIRPTSYEQYF.

This clone was seen only a few times. The chain links TRBV12-5 to TRBJ1-1; D gene uncertain. The V end lost 5 bases, the J end lost 4 bases, and 8 bases lay between the germline ends. The CDR3 runs 12 residues. Germline values: CDR1 LGHNT, CDR2 FRNRAP. The CDR3 bases are TGTGCTAGTGGTCTCCGGCGCACTGAAGCTTTCTTT. The encoded protein is CASGLRRTEAFF.

The rearrangement joins TRBV28 to TRBJ2-7; 7 bases are a match to TRBD2. This CDR3 contains 15 residues. Germline values: CDR1 MDHEN, CDR2 SYDVKM. Unmatched junction bases numbered 7, after V lost 5 bases and J lost 0 bases. CDR3 DNA sequence: TGTGCCAGCAGTCCCCCCGGACTAGGCTCCTACGAGCAGTACTTC. It yields the protein CASSPPGLGSYEQYF. Supplemented by reference TRBV28 and TRBJ2-7, the full variable domain reads DVKVTQSSRYLVKRTGEKVFLECVQDMDHENMFWYRQDPGLGLRLIYFSYDVKMKEKGDIPEGYSVSREKKERFSLILESASTNQTSMYLCASSPPGLGSYEQYFGPGTRLTVT.

The J gene is TRBJ1-4, the V gene TRBV20-1, with D hard to call. The germline V and J ends were trimmed by 4 bases and 7 bases, with 4 bases remaining between them. Germline V gene data show CDR1 as DFQATT and CDR2 as SNEGSKA (reference sequence). This CDR3 has 10 residues. This chain's CDR3 is CSAKSEKLFF. The CDR3 DNA reads TGCAGTGCTAAGTCTGAAAAACTGTTTTTT.

J is TRBJ2-1 and V is TRBV6-1; 8 bases fit TRBD2. V trimming: 1 base; J trimming: 0 bases; junction bases outside the gene matches: 5. The germline gives CDR1 MNHNS, CDR2 SASEGT. This CDR3 comprises 17 residues. The CDR3 here is CASSEEIAGGSYNEQFF. The CDR3 DNA reads TGTGCCAGCAGTGAAGAAATTGCGGGAGGCTCCTACAATGAGCAGTTCTTC.